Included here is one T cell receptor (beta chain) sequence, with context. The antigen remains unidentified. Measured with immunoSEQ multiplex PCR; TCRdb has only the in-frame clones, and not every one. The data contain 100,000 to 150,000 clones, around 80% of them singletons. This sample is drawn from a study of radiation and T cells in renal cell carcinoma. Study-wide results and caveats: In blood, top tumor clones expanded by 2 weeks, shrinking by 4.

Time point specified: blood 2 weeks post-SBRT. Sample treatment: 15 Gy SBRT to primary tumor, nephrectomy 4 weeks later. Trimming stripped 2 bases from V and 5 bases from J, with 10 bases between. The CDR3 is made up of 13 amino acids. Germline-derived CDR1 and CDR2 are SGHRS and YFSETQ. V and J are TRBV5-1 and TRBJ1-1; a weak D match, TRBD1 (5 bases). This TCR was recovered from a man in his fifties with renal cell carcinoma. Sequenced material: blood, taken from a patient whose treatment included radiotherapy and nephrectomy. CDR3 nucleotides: TGCGCCAGCAGCTTTCAGGGTGCGACTGAAGCTTTCTTT. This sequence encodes CASSFQGATEAFF.